This TCR beta chain was captured by sequencing in a study of cytomegalovirus exposure and HLA in healthy donors (TCRdb year 2017). At the level of the whole study: In an earlier analysis of 550 to 750 of the donors, less than 350 Gb of sequence data and just under 120 million unique TCR beta sequences from approximately 180 million T cells were reported. Around 330 gigabases of sequencing data and approximately 91 million unique TCR sequences made up an early release that covered 640 HLA-typed donors. On average, around 240,000 unique TCR beta nucleotide sequences were sequenced per donor among a few hundred genotyped donors of the cohort, with approximately 18% of those sequences being non-productive. In a later genetic analysis, genome-wide SNP genotypes for about 55% of the roughly 700 donors were used, and that subset was treated as a discovery cohort. All discovery cohort repertoires had been generated using a single sequencing platform. Rather than drawing on any new phenotypic data, the later analysis identified candidate immune exposures from TCR beta sequences and the way those sequences occurred across donors. The study used immunosequencing to profile the T cell repertoires of 600 to 850 subjects and linked those repertoires to cytomegalovirus serostatus. To predict cytomegalovirus infection status, the study combined high-throughput TCR immunosequencing, statistical association of individual TCRs with disease status, and machine learning. In a later analysis, previously published TCR beta repertoires from fewer than 750 donors were re-analyzed and high-resolution HLA genotyping was added so that TCR occurrence patterns could be studied. In an earlier analysis of 500 to 650 of the donors, high-throughput TCR beta sequencing was used to judge whether each TCR beta V gene segment behaved as functional or pseudogenic. In addition to the first cohort of around 670 subjects, a separate validation cohort of 100 to 150 different subjects was used. Four to six DR-DQ haplotypes were handled as single units for association and clustering because linkage in the cohort was strong. The study was designed to test whether signatures of past pathogen exposure could be identified by cataloging public T cell receptors. The number of donors typed differed by locus, with about 629-630 for A, B, C, DRB1 and DQB1, around 500 for DQA1, 600 to 610 for DPA1, and 472 for DPB1. Of the 350 to 450 genotyped donors, over 70% fell in the genetic ancestry cluster associated with self-reported Caucasian donors. Alongside the repertoire data, information on donor age, sex, ethnicity and CMV serostatus was compiled. HLA typing included class I and class II loci at four-digit resolution. Results the study describes overall, beyond this receptor: The study gave a list of more than 150 TCR beta chains associated with cytomegalovirus. Presence/absence analyses assumed roughly uniform sequencing depth across donors, an assumption that may not hold. An association between a missense DCLRE1C variant and V-gene and J-gene trimming of TCR beta chains was found in a later genetic analysis and replicated in an independent cohort. Correlated functional status among segregating V segments might be attributable to linkage disequilibrium, but an unknown experimental factor could not be ruled out. The cohort was sequenced for TCR beta chains only, and without alpha or paired-chain data the features that could be detected were limited. In a later analysis, around 17,000 TCR beta sequences were associated with specific HLA alleles at a false discovery rate of 0.05. Cytomegalovirus status was reported to be diagnosed by the classifier with high specificity and sensitivity in both the original and validation cohorts. Immune exposure information for the cohort was limited to CMV serostatus. In a later analysis, the rate of TCR association differed among HLA loci, with DRB1 alleles having the most associated TCRs and HLA-C alleles having the fewest. Compared with equally common non-associated chains, HLA-associated TCR beta chains in a later analysis were more clonally expanded and had lower generation probabilities. In a later analysis, most CMV-associated TCR beta chains were found to appear HLA-restricted, with HLA associations seemingly driven largely by CMV exposure. A cluster of highly shared sequence variants was judged likely to represent a technical artifact of the sequencing pipeline. Across donors, most TCR sequences were observed very rarely, whereas some public TCRs were present in many individuals. When HLA alleles, especially DR and DQ, strongly co-occurred, attributing TCR associations to individual alleles was difficult. In vitro tests confirmed that a few of the cytomegalovirus-associated TCR beta chains recognize cytomegalovirus antigens. HLA typing was unavailable for some donors at each locus, so association tests used only the typed subset. In a later analysis, several top co-occurrence clusters were reported to appear linked to parvovirus B19, influenza, CMV and Epstein-Barr virus. Broadly in line with IMGT annotations, most TCR beta V segments showed up in productive rearrangements about 87% or about 30% of the time in an earlier analysis of several hundred of the donors. A further reported finding was that TCR beta sequences accurately predicted the HLA-A and HLA-B alleles for most subjects in the first cohort. In a later genetic analysis, fewer N-insertions in productive TCRs were reported among donors in an Asian-associated ancestry cluster than the roughly 640-donor mean. The authors suggested that the approach could potentially be generalized to other disease states and immunological phenotypes. Around 16 rarely observed V segments, including chromosome 9 orphons, were excluded from the earlier analysis of several hundred of the donors because counts were too low.

The cohort was made up of 666 healthy bone marrow donors. At the time of sampling, all cohort members were nominally healthy, though unrecorded immune exposures were likely present. The donor tested CMV seropositive, placing the donor among the 250 to 350 seropositive members of the cohort. A peripheral blood sample was collected from each donor, and TCR beta sequencing was performed on peripheral blood mononuclear cells. Genomic DNA was extracted from the blood cell samples with the Qiagen DNeasy Blood Extraction Kit. As regards this clone: This clone's antigen is unknown. No base qualities exist here, and no much larger clone lies one base off it. Within the sample, other DNA sequences also encode this same CDR3.

Libraries came from the immunoSEQ multiplex PCR assay. A mixture of 60 forward primers for TCR Vbeta segments and 13 reverse primers for TCR Jbeta segments was used in the multiplex PCR. Amplification of the CDR3 region of rearranged TCR beta genes was performed with a multiplex PCR assay on genomic DNA. On the Illumina HiSeq System, the amplified TCR beta libraries were sequenced as 87-base-pair reads. The source study handled its data this way. In a later analysis, roughly 80 million unique TCR beta chains were counted across the 666 repertoires, and around 10 million of these chains were shared by at least two donors. Raw reads were error-corrected and collapsed into unique sequences by a nearest-neighbor algorithm in which closely related sequences were merged to remove PCR and sequencing errors. To assign V, D and J gene segments, CDR3 sequences were aligned to IMGT reference sequences. Each retained sequence needed at least a six-nucleotide match to both a V gene segment and a J gene segment. Rearrangements were classified as productive when the CDR3 lacked stop codons and remained in frame with V and J, and all other rearrangements were classified as non-productive. Following IMGT convention, CDR3 was defined as the stretch from the second conserved V-encoded cysteine to the conserved J-encoded phenylalanine. In an earlier analysis of just under 600 of the donors, sequences lacking an unambiguous match to a single V gene segment were excluded. In an earlier analysis of approximately 550 of the donors, V segments were called functional above 56.7% productive rearrangements and were called segregating when the between-donor standard deviation exceeded 5%. To diagnose cytomegalovirus status from the catalog of TCR beta chain sequences, a statistical classification framework was built. In a later analysis, V and J genes were assigned by comparing TCR nucleotide sequences against IMGT/GENE-DB human TR gene sequences. A later analysis assigned CDR3 sequences and most-parsimonious VDJ recombination scenarios with the TCRdist pipeline. In a later analysis, every TCR beta chain was defined by the combination of its CDR3 amino acid sequence and its V-gene family, and reads without a unique V-gene family were dropped. As a way to deal with suspected cross-contamination and a sequencing artifact, a later analysis dropped 450 to 700 nucleotide sequences that were highly shared and had low generation probability. For each public chain, a later analysis derived a clonal expansion index from normalized ranks of inferred template counts within each repertoire. In a later analysis, generation probabilities were computed using a VDJ recombination model fitted to out-of-frame rearrangements, and the results were checked against IGoR. In a later analysis, TCR-TCR, TCR-HLA and TCR-CMV co-occurrence was scored with hypergeometric tests, and a repertoire-size bias correction was applied to TCR pairs. A later analysis estimated false discovery rates by permuting HLA or CMV assignments 20 times. A later analysis grouped co-occurring TCRs with DBSCAN, adding TCRdist sequence similarity when clustering within HLA-allele-positive subsets. Co-occurrence clustering excluded repertoires with fewer than 30,000 or more than 120,000 public chains, plus five with anomalous nucleotide sharing. Drawn from immuneACCESS, this table holds only the in-frame rearrangements with V and J called that TCRdb kept. Clones are partly lost; checked studies trace under half to an unresolved V gene and leave the rest unexplained. V and J calls and clone size are copied from that table; D and trimming were computed from the DNA. In all, the sample holds roughly 130,000 clones, and about four fifths of those were seen once. The ten largest account for roughly 10% of the sample.

The sequenced sample was PBMCs. The sequence was obtained from a male donor in good health and CMV-seropositive.

The CDR3 corresponds to CASSITSGTYEQYF. The nucleotides read TGTGCCAGTAGTATTACTAGCGGGACATACGAGCAGTACTTC. This chain is built from TRBV19 and TRBJ2-7, with TRBD2 matching 10 junction bases. The CDR3 numbers 14 residues from cysteine through phenylalanine. The read is trimmed to its CDR3 DNA, 42 bases read in frame from base 1. Trimming takes 3 bases off V and 4 bases off J; junction bases not matched to a gene: 3. For CDR1 and CDR2, the germline V gene (reference sequence) lists LNHDA and SQIVND. The CDR3, completed at both ends by the reference TRBV19 and TRBJ2-7 genes, gives the full variable domain DGGITQSPKYLFRKEGQNVTLSCEQNLNHDAMYWYRQDPGQGLRLIYYSQIVNDFQKGDIAEGYSVSREKKESFPLTVTSAQKNPTAFYLCASSITSGTYEQYFGPGTRLTVT.